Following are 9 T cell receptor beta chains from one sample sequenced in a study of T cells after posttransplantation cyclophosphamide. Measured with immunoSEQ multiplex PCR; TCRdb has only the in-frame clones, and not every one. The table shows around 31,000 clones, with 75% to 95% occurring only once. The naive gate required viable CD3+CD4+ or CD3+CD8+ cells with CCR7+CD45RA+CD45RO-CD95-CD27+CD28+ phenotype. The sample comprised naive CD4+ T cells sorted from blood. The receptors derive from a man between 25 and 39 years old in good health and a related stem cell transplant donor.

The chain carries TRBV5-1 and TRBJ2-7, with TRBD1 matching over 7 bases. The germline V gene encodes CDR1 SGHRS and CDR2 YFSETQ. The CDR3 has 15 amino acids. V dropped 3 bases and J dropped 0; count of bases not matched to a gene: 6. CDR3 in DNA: TGCGCCAGCAGCTCCGCCGGGACAGCCTCCTACGAGCAGTACTTC. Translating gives CASSSAGTASYEQYF.

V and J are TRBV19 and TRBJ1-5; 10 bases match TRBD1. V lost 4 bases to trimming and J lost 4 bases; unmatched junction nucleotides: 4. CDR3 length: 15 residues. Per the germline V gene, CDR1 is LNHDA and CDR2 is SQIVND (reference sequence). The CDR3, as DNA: TGTGCCAGTAGTACAGCGGACAGGGGGAATCAGCCCCAGCATTTT. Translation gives CASSTADRGNQPQHF.

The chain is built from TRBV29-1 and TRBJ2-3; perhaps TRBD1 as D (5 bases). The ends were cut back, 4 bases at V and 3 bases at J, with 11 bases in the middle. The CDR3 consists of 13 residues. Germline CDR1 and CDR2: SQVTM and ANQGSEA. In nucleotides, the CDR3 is TGCAGCGTTGGGGGCGTTGCTACAGATACGCAGTATTTT. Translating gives CSVGGVATDTQYF.

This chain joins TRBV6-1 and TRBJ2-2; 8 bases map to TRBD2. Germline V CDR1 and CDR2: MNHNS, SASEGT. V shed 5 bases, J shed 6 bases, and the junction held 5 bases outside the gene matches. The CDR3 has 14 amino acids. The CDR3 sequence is CASSLAGLPGELFF. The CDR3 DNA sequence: TGTGCCAGCAGTTTAGCGGGGCTCCCCGGGGAGCTGTTTTTT.

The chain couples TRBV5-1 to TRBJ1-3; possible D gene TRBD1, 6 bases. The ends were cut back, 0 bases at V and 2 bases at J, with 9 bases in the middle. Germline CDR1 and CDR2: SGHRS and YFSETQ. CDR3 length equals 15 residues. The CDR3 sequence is CASSLVSGAGNTIYF. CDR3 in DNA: TGCGCCAGCAGCTTGGTTTCAGGGGCTGGAAACACCATATATTTT.

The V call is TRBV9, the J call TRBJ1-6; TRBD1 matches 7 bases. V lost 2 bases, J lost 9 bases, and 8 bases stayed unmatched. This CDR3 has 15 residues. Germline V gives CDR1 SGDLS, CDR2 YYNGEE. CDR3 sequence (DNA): TGTGCCAGCAGCGTTAGGGCACAGGGGTTTTCACCCCTCCACTTT. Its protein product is CASSVRAQGFSPLHF.

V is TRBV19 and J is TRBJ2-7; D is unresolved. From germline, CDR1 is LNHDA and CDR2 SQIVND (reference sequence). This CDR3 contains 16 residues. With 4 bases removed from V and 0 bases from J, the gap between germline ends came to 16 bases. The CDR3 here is CASSRVQAASSYEQYF. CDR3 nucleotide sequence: TGTGCCAGTAGTAGGGTCCAGGCCGCGAGCTCCTACGAGCAGTACTTC.

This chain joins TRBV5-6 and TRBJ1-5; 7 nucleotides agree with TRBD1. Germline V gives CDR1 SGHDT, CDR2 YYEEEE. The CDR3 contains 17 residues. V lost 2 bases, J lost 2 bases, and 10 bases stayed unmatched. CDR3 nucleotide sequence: TGTGCCAGCAGCTTCCTCACAGGGGCGTCGGGCAATCAGCCCCAGCATTTT. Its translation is CASSFLTGASGNQPQHF.

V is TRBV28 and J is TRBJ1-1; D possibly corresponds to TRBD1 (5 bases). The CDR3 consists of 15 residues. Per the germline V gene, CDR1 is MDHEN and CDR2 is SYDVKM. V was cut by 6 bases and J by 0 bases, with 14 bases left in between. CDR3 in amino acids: CASRQSGQMNTEAFF. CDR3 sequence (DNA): TGTGCCAGCAGACAATCAGGGCAGATGAACACTGAAGCTTTCTTT.